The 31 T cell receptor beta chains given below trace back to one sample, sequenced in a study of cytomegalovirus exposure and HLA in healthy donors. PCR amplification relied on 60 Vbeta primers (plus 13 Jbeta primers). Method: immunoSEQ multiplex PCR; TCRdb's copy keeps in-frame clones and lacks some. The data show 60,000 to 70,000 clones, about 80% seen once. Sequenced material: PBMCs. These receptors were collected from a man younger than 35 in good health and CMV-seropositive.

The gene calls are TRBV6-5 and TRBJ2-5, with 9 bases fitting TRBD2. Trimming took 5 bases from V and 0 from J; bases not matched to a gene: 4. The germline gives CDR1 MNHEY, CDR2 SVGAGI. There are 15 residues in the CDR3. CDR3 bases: TGTGCCAGCAGTGTGGGCGGGGGGGACCAAGAGACCCAGTACTTC. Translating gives CASSVGGGDQETQYF.

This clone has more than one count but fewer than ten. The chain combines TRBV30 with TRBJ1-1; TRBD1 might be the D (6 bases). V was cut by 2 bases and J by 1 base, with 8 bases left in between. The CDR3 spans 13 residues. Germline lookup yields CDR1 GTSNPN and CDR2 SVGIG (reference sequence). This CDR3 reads CAWSWTENTEAFF. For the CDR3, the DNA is TGTGCCTGGAGTTGGACAGAGAACACTGAAGCTTTCTTT. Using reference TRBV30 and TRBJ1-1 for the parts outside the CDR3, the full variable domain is SQTIHQWPATLVQPVGSPLSLECTVEGTSNPNLYWYRQAAGRGLQLLFYSVGIGQISSEVPQNLSASRPQDRQFILSSKKLLLSDSGFYLCAWSWTENTEAFFGQGTRLTVV.

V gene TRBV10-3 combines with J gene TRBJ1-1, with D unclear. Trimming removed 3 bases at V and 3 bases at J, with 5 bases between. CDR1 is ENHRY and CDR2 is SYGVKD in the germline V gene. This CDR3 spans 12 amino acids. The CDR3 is CAISDPDTEAFF. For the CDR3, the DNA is TGTGCCATCAGTGACCCAGACACTGAAGCTTTCTTT.

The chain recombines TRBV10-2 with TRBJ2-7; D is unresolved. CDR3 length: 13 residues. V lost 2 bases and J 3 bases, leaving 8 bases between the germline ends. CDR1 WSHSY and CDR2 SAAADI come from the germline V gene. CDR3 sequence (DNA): TGCGCCAGCAGTGAGAACAGCCACTACGAGCAGTACTTC. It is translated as CASSENSHYEQYF.

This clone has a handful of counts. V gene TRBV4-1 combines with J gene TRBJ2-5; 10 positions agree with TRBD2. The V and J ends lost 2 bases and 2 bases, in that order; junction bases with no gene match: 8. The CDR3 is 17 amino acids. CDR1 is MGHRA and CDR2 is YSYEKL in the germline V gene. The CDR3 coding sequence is TGCGCCAGCAGCCAAAGATCCCTAGCGGGGGAGCAAGAGACCCAGTACTTC. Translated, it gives CASSQRSLAGEQETQYF.

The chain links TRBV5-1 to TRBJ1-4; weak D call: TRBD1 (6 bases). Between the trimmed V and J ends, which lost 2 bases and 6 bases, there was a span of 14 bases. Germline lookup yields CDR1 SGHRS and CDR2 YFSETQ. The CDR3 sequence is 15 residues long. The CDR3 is CASSLSPGQDEKLFF. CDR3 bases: TGCGCCAGCAGCTTATCTCCGGGACAAGATGAAAAACTGTTTTTT. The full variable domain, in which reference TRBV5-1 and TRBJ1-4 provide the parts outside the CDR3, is KAGVTQTPRYLIKTRGQQVTLSCSPISGHRSVSWYQQTPGQGLQFLFEYFSETQRNKGNFPGRFSGRQFSNSRSEMNVSTLELGDSALYLCASSLSPGQDEKLFFGSGTQLSVL.

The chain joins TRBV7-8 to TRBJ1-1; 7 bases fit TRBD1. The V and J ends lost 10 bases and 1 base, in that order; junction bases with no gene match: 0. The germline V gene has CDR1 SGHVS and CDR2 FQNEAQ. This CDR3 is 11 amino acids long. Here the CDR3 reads CATGGNTEAFF. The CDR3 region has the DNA TGTGCCACAGGGGGGAACACTGAAGCTTTCTTT.

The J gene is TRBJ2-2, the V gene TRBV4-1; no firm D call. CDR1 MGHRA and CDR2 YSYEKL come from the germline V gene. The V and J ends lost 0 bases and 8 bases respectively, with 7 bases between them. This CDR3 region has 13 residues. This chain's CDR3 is CASSQDPGGELFF. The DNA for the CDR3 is TGCGCCAGCAGCCAAGATCCAGGAGGGGAGCTGTTTTTT.

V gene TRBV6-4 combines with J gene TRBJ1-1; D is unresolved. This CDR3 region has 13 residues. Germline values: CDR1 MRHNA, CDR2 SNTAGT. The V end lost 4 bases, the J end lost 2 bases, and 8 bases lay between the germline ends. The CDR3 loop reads CASSAAENTEAFF. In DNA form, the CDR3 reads TGTGCCAGCAGTGCGGCGGAAAACACTGAAGCTTTCTTT.

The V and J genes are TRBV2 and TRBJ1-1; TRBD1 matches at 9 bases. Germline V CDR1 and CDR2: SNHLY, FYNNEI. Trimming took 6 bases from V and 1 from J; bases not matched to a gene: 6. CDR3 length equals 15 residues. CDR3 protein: CASSGGTGRNTEAFF. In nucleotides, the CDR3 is TGTGCCAGCAGCGGGGGGACAGGGAGGAACACTGAAGCTTTCTTT.

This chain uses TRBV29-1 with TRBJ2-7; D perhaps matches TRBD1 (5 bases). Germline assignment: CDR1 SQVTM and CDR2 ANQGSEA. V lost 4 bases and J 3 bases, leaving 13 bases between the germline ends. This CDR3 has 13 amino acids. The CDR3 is CSVVFGADYEQYF. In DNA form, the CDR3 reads TGCAGCGTTGTTTTTGGGGCAGACTACGAGCAGTACTTC.

CDR3 in amino acids: CASSERGWDEKLFF. Written as DNA, the CDR3 is TGTGCCAGCAGTGAGAGGGGGTGGGATGAAAAACTGTTTTTT. The chain uses TRBV2 and TRBJ1-4; tentatively, D is TRBD1 (6 bases). Trimming removed 3 bases from V and 6 bases from J, with 11 bases in between. The CDR3 spans 14 residues. In germline, CDR1 is SNHLY, CDR2 FYNNEI.

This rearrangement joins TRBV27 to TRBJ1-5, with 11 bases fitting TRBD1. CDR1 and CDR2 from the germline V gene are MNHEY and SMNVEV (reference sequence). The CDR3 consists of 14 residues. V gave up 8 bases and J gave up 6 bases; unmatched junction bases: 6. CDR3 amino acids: CASAGQGGGQPQHF. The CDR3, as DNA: TGTGCCAGCGCGGGACAGGGGGGGGGTCAGCCCCAGCATTTT.

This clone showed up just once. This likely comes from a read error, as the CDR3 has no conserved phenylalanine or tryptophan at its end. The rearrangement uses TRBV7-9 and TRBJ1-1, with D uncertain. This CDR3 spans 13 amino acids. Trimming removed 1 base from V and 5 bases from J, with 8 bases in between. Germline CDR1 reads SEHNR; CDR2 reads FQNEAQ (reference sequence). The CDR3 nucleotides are TGTGCCAGCAGCTTAGTTATGGTGACTGAAGCTTTCGTT. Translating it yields CASSLVMVTEAFV.

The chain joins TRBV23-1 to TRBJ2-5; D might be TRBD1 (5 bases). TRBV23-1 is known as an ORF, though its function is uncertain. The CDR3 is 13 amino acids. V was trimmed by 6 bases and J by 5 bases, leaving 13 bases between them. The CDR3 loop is CASRRLGRETQYF. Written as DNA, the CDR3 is TGCGCCAGCAGGCGACTGGGGCGGGAGACCCAGTACTTC.

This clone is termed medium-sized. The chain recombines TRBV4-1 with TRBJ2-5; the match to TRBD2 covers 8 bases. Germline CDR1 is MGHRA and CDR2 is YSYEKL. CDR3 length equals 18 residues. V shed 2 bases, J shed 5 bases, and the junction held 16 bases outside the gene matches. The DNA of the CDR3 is TGCGCCAGCAGCCAAAAGACTAGCGTGACACTATGGGGGGAGACCCAGTACTTC. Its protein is CASSQKTSVTLWGETQYF.

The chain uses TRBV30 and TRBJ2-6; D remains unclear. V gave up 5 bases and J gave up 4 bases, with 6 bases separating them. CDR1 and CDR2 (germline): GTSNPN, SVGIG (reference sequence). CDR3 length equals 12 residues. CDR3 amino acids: CAWELGANVLTF. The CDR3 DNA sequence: TGTGCCTGGGAACTGGGGGCCAACGTCCTGACTTTC.

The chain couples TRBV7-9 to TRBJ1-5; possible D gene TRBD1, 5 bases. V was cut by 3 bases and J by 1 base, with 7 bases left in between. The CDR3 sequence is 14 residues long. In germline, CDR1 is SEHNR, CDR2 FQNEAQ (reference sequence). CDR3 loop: CASSFDSSNQPQHF. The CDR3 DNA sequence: TGTGCCAGCAGCTTTGACAGCAGCAATCAGCCCCAGCATTTT. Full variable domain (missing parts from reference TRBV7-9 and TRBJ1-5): DTGVSQNPRHKITKRGQNVTFRCDPISEHNRLYWYRQTLGQGPEFLTYFQNEAQLEKSRLLSDRFSAERPKGSFSTLEIQRTEQGDSAMYLCASSFDSSNQPQHFGDGTRLSIL.

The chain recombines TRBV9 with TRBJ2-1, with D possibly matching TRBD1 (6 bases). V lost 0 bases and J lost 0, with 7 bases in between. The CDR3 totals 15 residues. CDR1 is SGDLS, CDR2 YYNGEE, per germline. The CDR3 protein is CASSVEDSSYNEQFF. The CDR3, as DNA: TGTGCCAGCAGCGTAGAGGACAGCTCCTACAATGAGCAGTTCTTC.

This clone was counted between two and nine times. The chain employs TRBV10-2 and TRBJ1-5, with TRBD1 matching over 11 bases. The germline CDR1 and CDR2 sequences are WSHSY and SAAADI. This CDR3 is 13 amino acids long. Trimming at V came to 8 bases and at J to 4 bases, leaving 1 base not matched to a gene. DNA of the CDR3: TGCGCCAGCCGGGACAGGGGGAATCAGCCCCAGCATTTT. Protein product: CASRDRGNQPQHF.

DNA for the CDR3: TGTGCCAGCAGCTTTGGGACAGTGGACTCGCCCCTCCACTTT. It encodes CASSFGTVDSPLHF. The genes are TRBV7-9 and TRBJ1-6, with 7 bases aligning to TRBD1. The junction had 9 bases not matched to a gene; V was cut back by 3 bases and J by 13 bases. Germline V lookup: CDR1 SEHNR, CDR2 FQNEAQ (reference sequence). CDR3 length: 14 residues. The full variable domain, rest sourced from reference TRBV7-9 and TRBJ1-6, is DTGVSQNPRHKITKRGQNVTFRCDPISEHNRLYWYRQTLGQGPEFLTYFQNEAQLEKSRLLSDRFSAERPKGSFSTLEIQRTEQGDSAMYLCASSFGTVDSPLHFGNGTRLTVT.

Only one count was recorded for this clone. The CDR3 region is CASSLRAGELFF. In DNA, the CDR3 is TGTGCCAGCAGCCTACGGGCCGGGGAGCTGTTTTTT. The chain links TRBV9 to TRBJ2-2; D call uncertain. Trimming took off 4 bases at V and 6 bases at J, with 7 bases between the two ends. The CDR3 totals 12 residues. Germline V gene sequence: CDR1 SGDLS, CDR2 YYNGEE.

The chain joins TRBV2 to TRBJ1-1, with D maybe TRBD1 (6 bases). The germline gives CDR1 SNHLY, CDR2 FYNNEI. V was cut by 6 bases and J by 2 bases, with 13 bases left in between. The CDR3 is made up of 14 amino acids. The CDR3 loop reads CASSSGGGNTEAFF. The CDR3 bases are TGTGCCAGCAGCTCCGGGGGGGGCAACACTGAAGCTTTCTTT.

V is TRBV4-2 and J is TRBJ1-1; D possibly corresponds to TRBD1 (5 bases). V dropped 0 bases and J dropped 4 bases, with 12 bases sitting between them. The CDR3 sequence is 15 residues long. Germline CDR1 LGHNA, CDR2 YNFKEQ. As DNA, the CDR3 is TGTGCCAGCAGCCAAGACAGGGTTCTGGGCACTGAAGCTTTCTTT. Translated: CASSQDRVLGTEAFF.

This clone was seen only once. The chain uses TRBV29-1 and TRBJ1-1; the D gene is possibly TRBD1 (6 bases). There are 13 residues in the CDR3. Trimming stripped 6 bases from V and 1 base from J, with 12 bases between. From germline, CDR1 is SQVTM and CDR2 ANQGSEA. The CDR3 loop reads CSVGRTANTEAFF. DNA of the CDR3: TGCAGCGTAGGTCGGACAGCGAACACTGAAGCTTTCTTT.

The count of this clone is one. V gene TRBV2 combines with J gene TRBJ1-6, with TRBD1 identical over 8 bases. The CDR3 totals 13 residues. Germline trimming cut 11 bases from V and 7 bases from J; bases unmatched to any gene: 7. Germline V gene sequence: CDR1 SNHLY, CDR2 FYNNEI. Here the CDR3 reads CASQGATNSPLHF. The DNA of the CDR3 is TGTGCCTCCCAGGGGGCGACGAATTCACCCCTCCACTTT.

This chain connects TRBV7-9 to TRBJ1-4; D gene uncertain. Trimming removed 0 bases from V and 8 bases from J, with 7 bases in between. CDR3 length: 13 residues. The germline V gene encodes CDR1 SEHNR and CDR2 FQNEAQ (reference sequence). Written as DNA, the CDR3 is TGTGCCAGCAGCTTAGCGAGGTACGAAAAACTGTTTTTT. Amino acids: CASSLARYEKLFF.

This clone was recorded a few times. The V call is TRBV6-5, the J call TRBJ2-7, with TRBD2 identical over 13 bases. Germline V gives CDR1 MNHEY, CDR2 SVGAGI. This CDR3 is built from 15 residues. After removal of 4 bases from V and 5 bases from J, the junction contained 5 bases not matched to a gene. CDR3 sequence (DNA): TGTGCCAGCAGTTCCGGGACTAGCGGGACCGACGAGCAGTACTTC. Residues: CASSSGTSGTDEQYF.

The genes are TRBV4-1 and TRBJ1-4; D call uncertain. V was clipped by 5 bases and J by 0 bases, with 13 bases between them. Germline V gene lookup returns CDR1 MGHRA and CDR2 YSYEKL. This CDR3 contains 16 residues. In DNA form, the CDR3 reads TGCGCCAGCAGCTCGAGGGAGGGTGCAACTAATGAAAAACTGTTTTTT. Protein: CASSSREGATNEKLFF.

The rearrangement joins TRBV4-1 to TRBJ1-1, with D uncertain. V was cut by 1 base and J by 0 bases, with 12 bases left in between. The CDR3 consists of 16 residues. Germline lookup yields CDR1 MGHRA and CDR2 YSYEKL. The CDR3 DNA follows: TGCGCCAGCAGCCAAGTTTGGCTCGTTTTGAACACTGAAGCTTTCTTT. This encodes CASSQVWLVLNTEAFF.

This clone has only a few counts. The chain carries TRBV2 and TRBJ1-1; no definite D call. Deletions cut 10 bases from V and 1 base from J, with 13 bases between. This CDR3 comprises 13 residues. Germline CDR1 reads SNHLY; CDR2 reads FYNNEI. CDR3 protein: CATLSGRNTEAFF. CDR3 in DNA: TGTGCCACACTCTCCGGGAGGAACACTGAAGCTTTCTTT.